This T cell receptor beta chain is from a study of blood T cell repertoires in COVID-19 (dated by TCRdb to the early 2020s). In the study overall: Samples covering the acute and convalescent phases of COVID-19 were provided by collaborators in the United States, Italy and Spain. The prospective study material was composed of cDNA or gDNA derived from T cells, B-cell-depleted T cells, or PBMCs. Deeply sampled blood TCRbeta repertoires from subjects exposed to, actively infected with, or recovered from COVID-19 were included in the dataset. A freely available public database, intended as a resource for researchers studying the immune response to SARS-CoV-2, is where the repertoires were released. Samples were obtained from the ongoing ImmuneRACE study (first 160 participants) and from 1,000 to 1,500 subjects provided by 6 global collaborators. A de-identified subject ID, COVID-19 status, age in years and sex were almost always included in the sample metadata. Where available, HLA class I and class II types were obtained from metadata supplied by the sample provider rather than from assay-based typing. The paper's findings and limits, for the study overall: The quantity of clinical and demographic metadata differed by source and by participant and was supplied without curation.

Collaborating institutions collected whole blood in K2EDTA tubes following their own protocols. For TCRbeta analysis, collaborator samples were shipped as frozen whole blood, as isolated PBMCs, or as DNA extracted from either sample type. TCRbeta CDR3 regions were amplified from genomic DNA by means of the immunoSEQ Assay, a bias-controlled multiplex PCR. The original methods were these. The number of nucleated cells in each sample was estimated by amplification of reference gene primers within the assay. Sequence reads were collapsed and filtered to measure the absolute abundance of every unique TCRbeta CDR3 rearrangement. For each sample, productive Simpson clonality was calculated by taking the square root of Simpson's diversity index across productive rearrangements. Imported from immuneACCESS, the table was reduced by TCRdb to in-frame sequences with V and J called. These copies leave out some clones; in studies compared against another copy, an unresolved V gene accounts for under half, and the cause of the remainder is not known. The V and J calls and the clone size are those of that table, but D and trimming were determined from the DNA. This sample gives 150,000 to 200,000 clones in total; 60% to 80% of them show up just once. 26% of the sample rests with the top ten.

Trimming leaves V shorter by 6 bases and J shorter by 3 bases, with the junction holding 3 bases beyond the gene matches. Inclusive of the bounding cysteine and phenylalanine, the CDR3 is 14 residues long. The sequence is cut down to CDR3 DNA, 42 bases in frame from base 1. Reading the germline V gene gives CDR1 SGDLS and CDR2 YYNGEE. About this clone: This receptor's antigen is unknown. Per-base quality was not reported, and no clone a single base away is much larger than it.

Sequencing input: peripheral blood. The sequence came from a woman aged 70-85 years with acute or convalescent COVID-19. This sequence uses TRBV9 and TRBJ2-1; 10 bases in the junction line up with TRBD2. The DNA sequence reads TGTGCCAGCACCCCTAGCGGGAGCTACAATGAGCAGTTCTTC. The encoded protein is CASTPSGSYNEQFF.